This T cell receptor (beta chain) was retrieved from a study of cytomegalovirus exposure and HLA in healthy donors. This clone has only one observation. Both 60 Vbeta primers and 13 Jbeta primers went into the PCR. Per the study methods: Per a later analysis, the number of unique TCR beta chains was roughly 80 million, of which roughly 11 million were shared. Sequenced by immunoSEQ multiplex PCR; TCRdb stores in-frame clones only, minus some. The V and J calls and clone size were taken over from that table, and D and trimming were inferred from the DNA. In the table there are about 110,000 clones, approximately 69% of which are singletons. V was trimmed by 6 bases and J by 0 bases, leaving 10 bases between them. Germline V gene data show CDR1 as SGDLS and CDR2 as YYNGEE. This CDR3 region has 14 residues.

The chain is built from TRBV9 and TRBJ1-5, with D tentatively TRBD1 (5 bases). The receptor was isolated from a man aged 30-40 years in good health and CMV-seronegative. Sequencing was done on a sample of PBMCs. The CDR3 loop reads CASTLQDSNQPQHF. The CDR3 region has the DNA TGTGCCAGCACCCTACAGGATAGCAATCAGCCCCAGCATTTT.